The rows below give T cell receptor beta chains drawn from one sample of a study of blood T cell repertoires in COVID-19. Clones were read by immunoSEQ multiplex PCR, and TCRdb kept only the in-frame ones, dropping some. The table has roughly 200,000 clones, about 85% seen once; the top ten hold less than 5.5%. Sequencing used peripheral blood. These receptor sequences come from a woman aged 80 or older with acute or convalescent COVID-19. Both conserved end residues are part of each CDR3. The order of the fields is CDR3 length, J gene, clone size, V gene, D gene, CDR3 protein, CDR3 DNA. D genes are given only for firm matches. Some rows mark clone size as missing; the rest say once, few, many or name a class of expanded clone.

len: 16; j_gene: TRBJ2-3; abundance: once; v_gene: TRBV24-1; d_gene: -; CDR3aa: CATSDPLSGSTDTQYF; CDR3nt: TGTGCCACCAGTGATCCCTTGAGCGGTAGCACAGATACGCAGTATTTT
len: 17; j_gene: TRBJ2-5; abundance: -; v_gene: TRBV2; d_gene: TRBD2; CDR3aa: CASSVLAGGPPGETQYF; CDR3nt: TGTGCCAGCAGTGTGTTAGCGGGAGGCCCACCGGGGGAGACCCAGTACTTC
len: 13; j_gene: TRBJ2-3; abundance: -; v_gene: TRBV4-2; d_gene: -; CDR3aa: CASSQDFADTQYF; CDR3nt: TGTGCCAGCAGCCAAGACTTCGCAGATACGCAGTATTTT
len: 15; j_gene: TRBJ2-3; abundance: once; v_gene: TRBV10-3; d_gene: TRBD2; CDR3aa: CAISEWLAGGDTQYF; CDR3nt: TGTGCCATCAGTGAGTGGCTAGCGGGGGGAGATACGCAGTATTTT
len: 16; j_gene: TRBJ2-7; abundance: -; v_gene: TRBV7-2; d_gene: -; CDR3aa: CASSFRRTPGVDEQYF; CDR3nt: TGTGCCAGCAGCTTCAGGAGGACCCCGGGTGTCGACGAGCAGTACTTC
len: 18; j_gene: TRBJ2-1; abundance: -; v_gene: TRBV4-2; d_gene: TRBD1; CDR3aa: CASSYWTGSFSSYNEQFF; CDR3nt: TGTGCCAGCAGCTACTGGACAGGAAGTTTTAGCTCCTACAATGAGCAGTTCTTC
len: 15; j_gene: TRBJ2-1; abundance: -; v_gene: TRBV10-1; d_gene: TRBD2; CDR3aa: CASSERRGGYNEQFF; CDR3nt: TGCGCCAGCAGTGAGAGGCGCGGGGGCTACAATGAGCAGTTCTTC
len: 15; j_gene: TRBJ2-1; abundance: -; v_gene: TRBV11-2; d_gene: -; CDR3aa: CASSLDLGVYNEQFF; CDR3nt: TGTGCCAGCAGCTTAGACCTGGGAGTCTACAATGAGCAGTTCTTC
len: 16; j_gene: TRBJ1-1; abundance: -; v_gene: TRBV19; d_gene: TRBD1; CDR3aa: CASSTSGTGFYTEAFF; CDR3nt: TGTGCCAGTAGTACAAGCGGGACAGGTTTTTACACTGAAGCTTTCTTT
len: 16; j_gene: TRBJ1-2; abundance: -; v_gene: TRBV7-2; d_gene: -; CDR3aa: CASSPRGSGTSIRYTF; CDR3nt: TGTGCCAGCAGCCCCCGAGGGAGCGGGACATCCATCCGCTACACCTTC
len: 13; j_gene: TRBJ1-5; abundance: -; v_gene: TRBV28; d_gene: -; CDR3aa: CASSLSVHQPQHF; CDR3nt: TGTGCCAGCAGCCTTTCAGTCCATCAGCCCCAGCATTTT
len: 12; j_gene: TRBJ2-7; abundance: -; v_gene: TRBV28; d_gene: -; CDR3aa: CASSLLVNEQYF; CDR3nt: TGTGCCAGCAGTCTACTCGTTAACGAGCAGTACTTC
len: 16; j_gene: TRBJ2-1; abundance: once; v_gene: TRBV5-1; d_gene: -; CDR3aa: CASSLALLAPYNEQFF; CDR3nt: TGCGCCAGCAGCTTGGCCTTACTAGCCCCATACAATGAGCAGTTCTTC
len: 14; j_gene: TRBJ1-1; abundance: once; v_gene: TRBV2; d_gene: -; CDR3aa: CASRAPGLNTEAFF; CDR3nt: TGTGCCAGCAGGGCTCCAGGGTTGAACACTGAAGCTTTCTTT
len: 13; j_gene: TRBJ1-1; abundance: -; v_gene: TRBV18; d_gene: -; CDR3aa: CASSPSTGAEAFF; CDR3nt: TGTGCCAGCTCACCGTCGACAGGTGCTGAAGCTTTCTTT
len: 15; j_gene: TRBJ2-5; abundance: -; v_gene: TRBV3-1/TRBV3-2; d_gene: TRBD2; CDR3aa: CASSTGLAGVKTQYF; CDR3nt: TGTGCCAGCAGTACCGGACTAGCGGGAGTGAAGACCCAGTACTTC
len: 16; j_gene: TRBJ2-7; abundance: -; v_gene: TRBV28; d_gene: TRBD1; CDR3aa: CASSLISGGGPYEQYF; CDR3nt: TGTGCCAGCAGTCTAATTTCAGGGGGCGGCCCCTACGAGCAGTACTTC
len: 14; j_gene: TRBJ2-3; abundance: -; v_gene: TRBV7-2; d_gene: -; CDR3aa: CASSLVMLSDTQYF; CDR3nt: TGTGCCAGCAGCTTAGTAATGTTGTCAGATACGCAGTATTTT
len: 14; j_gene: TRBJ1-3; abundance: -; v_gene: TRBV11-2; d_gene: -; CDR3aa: CASTTGYSGNTIYF; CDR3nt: TGTGCCAGCACCACAGGGTACTCTGGAAACACCATATATTTT
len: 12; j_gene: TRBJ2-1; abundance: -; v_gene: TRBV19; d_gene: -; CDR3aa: CASSILGVEQFF; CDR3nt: TGTGCCAGTAGTATACTGGGAGTTGAGCAGTTCTTC